These 3 T cell receptor beta chains came from one sample sequenced in a study of identical twins. TCRdb reprocessed the 5' RACE reads via MiXCR and lists one record per CDR3 protein. The sample has about 660,000 distinct CDR3 sequences; 8.5% to 9.5% are singletons. In addition, the sample was reused for a study of yellow fever vaccine responses in identical twins.

Sample: PBMCs. The origin of the receptors is a woman under 30 in good health.

The chain joins TRBV20-1 to TRBJ2-5; 8 nucleotides align to TRBD2. V dropped 6 bases and J dropped 2; count of bases not matched to a gene: 5. Germline-derived CDR1 and CDR2 are DFQATT and SNEGSKA (reference sequence). The CDR3 runs 13 residues. CDR3 amino acids: CSAKRGPQETQYF. In DNA, the CDR3 is TGCAGTGCAAAGCGGGGGCCACAAGAGACCCAGTACTTC.

The chain carries TRBV4-1 and TRBJ2-1; 11 positions match TRBD2. Germline CDR1 is MGHRA and CDR2 is YSYEKL. V shed 1 base, J shed 4 bases, and the junction held 9 bases outside the gene matches. The CDR3 is 18 amino acids. The CDR3 sequence is CASSQVRTLAGGYNEQFF. In DNA, the CDR3 is TGCGCCAGCAGCCAAGTCCGGACCCTAGCGGGAGGATACAATGAGCAGTTCTTC.

The chain links TRBV11-2 to TRBJ2-5, with 10 bases lining up with TRBD2. This CDR3 region has 16 residues. Germline CDR1 is SGHAT and CDR2 is FQNNGV. V dropped 5 bases and J dropped 5; count of bases not matched to a gene: 11. This CDR3 is CASSKTPTSGLETQYF. The CDR3 DNA sequence: TGTGCCAGCAGCAAGACCCCGACTAGCGGGCTCGAGACCCAGTACTTC.